This TCR beta chain was captured by sequencing in a study of graft-versus-host responses after intestinal transplantation. The wider study: Tacrolimus and steroids were given for about 3 years to all recipients after anti-thymocyte globulin induction.

Study outcomes and limitations: Early HvG declines after transplant were associated with peak circulating GvH clone levels.

For this clone: The antigen is unknown.

Trimming stripped 2 bases from V and 10 bases from J, with 21 bases between. The germline gives CDR1 MGHRA, CDR2 YSYEKL. This CDR3 spans 16 amino acids. Assay: immunoSEQ multiplex PCR; the TCRdb copy retains only in-frame clones and omits some. The sample comprises roughly 96,000 clones, about 91% of which are singletons, and around 0.5% rests with the top ten. The receptor was derived from a human donor who received an intestinal transplant. The chain recombines TRBV4-1 with TRBJ2-1; perhaps TRBD1 as D (7 bases). The specimen was unstimulated CD8+ T cells sorted from spleen or lymph node cells, collected before intestinal transplant. The CDR3 sequence is CASSQRAGQWEQEQFF. The CDR3 coding sequence is TGCGCCAGCAGCCAACGTGCGGGACAGTGGGAACAAGAGCAGTTCTTC.